A selection of T cell receptor beta chains follows, all from one sample in a study of OX40 agonist ivuxolimab in advanced cancers. Assay: immunoSEQ multiplex PCR; the TCRdb copy retains only in-frame clones and omits some. Among roughly 75,000 clones listed, approximately 90% were seen once. Sequencing used CD4+ or CD8+ T cells sorted from blood, obtained in a trial of the OX40 agonist ivuxolimab. The receptor set was obtained from an adult with an advanced solid tumor such as melanoma, head and neck, liver or kidney cancer. Both conserved end residues are part of each CDR3. The order of the fields is V gene, D gene, J gene, CDR3 length, clone size, CDR3 protein, CDR3 DNA. A D gene is named only where the DNA matches it firmly. Clone size is stated in some rows and not others, as once, few, many or a class when expanded.

TRBV15	-	TRBJ2-7	12	-	CATSGLTYEQYF	TGTGCCACCAGCGGGTTGACCTACGAGCAGTACTTC
TRBV6-5	-	TRBJ1-1	15	-	CASSYSPSFGTEAFF	TGTGCCAGCAGTTATTCTCCGTCGTTCGGGACTGAAGCTTTCTTT
TRBV4-3	-	TRBJ1-3	15	-	CASSQAAQTGNTIYF	TGCGCCAGCAGCCAAGCGGCACAGACTGGAAACACCATATATTTT
TRBV7-9	TRBD1	TRBJ1-1	16	-	CASSLEGNRGGTEAFF	TGTGCCAGCAGCTTAGAAGGCAACAGGGGTGGCACTGAAGCTTTCTTT
TRBV2	TRBD1	TRBJ1-2	17	-	CASRVPGQGSANYGYTF	TGTGCCAGCAGAGTCCCGGGACAGGGCTCGGCTAACTATGGCTACACCTTC
TRBV28	TRBD2	TRBJ2-3	18	once	CASSSPKLAGVGTDTQYF	TGTGCCAGCAGTTCCCCAAAACTAGCGGGAGTCGGAACAGATACGCAGTATTTT
TRBV6-5	TRBD2	TRBJ2-7	14	-	CASSYERGTYEQYF	TGTGCCAGCAGTTACGAGCGGGGAACCTACGAGCAGTACTTC
TRBV5-6	-	TRBJ2-3	16	once	CASSSGGFSSTDTQYF	TGTGCCAGCAGCTCTGGCGGGTTTTCTAGCACAGATACGCAGTATTTT
TRBV5-1	-	TRBJ1-3	16	-	CASSPDSILSGNTIYF	TGCGCCAGCAGCCCGGATAGCATACTCTCTGGAAACACCATATATTTT
TRBV7-9	TRBD2	TRBJ2-5	15	-	CASRGLAGGQETQYF	TGTGCCAGCAGGGGACTAGCGGGGGGGCAAGAGACCCAGTACTTC
TRBV28	-	TRBJ1-4	16	-	CASSPALGGLNEKLFF	TGTGCCAGCAGCCCGGCTCTGGGGGGCCTTAATGAAAAACTGTTTTTT
TRBV5-6	-	TRBJ2-1	14	-	CASSFMGNNREQFF	TGTGCCAGCAGCTTTATGGGGAACAATCGAGAGCAGTTCTTC
TRBV9	-	TRBJ1-2	13	few	CASGGDYNYGYTF	TGTGCCAGCGGGGGAGATTATAACTATGGCTACACCTTC
TRBV7-9	TRBD1	TRBJ1-2	15	-	CASSVGTATNYGYTF	TGTGCCAGCAGCGTTGGGACAGCCACTAACTATGGCTACACCTTC
TRBV9	TRBD2	TRBJ2-3	15	-	CASSSWTSGGDTQYF	TGTGCCAGCAGCAGCTGGACTAGCGGAGGAGATACGCAGTATTTT
TRBV19	-	TRBJ2-7	12	-	CASSSGAYEQYF	TGTGCCAGTAGTTCAGGGGCCTACGAGCAGTACTTC
TRBV19	TRBD1	TRBJ1-4	12	-	CAIRDRDEKLFF	TGTGCCATCAGGGACAGGGACGAAAAACTGTTTTTT
TRBV7-9	-	TRBJ1-1	14	-	CASSLVTGPAQAFF	TGTGCCAGCAGCTTGGTCACAGGTCCTGCGCAAGCTTTCTTT
TRBV30	TRBD1	TRBJ1-2	13	-	CAWRDRGFVGYTF	TGTGCCTGGAGAGACAGGGGTTTTGTCGGCTACACCTTC
TRBV6-5	-	TRBJ1-2	13	-	CASSYGGGRGYTF	TGTGCCAGCAGTTACGGGGGAGGGCGAGGCTACACCTTC
TRBV29-1	-	TRBJ1-1	15	-	CSVWGNFDINTEAFF	TGCAGCGTTTGGGGGAATTTTGACATTAACACTGAAGCTTTCTTT
TRBV7-2	TRBD1	TRBJ1-3	17	-	CASSSPGTGDIQNTIYF	TGTGCCAGCAGCAGTCCCGGGACAGGGGACATCCAAAACACCATATATTTT
TRBV27	TRBD2	TRBJ2-3	16	once	CASSSTSGSWLDTQYF	TGTGCCAGCAGTTCGACTAGCGGGAGTTGGTTGGATACGCAGTATTTT
TRBV5-1	-	TRBJ1-1	15	-	CASSLVRVRDTEAFF	TGCGCCAGCAGCTTGGTCAGGGTACGGGACACTGAAGCTTTCTTT
TRBV11-3	TRBD1	TRBJ1-3	14	-	CASSAWDSGNTIYF	TGTGCCAGCAGCGCGTGGGACAGCGGAAACACCATATATTTT
TRBV27	-	TRBJ2-7	14	-	CASSLRGGTYEQYF	TGTGCCAGCAGTTTAAGGGGCGGGACCTACGAGCAGTACTTC
TRBV5-4	-	TRBJ2-5	14	-	CASTTEQGVETQYF	TGTGCCAGCACGACGGAACAGGGTGTAGAGACCCAGTACTTC
TRBV10-3	-	TRBJ1-1	14	-	CAISEGREATEAFF	TGTGCCATCAGTGAGGGAAGGGAAGCCACTGAAGCTTTCTTT
TRBV7-2	TRBD1	TRBJ2-5	18	-	CASSLGTGTFRPQETQYF	TGTGCCAGCAGCTTAGGGACAGGGACCTTTCGTCCACAAGAGACCCAGTACTTC
TRBV29-1	TRBD1	TRBJ2-7	13	-	CSVYWTGAYEQYF	TGCAGCGTTTATTGGACAGGGGCCTACGAGCAGTACTTC
TRBV7-2	TRBD2	TRBJ2-1	20	-	CASSLASPLTSGSLYNEQFF	TGTGCCAGCAGCTTAGCCTCCCCCCTTACTAGCGGGAGCCTCTACAATGAGCAGTTCTTC
TRBV6-1	-	TRBJ1-3	15	few	CASSEERGSGNTIYF	TGTGCCAGCAGTGAAGAGAGGGGCTCTGGAAACACCATATATTTT
TRBV19	TRBD2	TRBJ2-7	14	-	CASSLTSGTHEQYF	TGTGCCAGTAGTCTGACTAGCGGGACCCACGAGCAGTACTTC
TRBV28	-	TRBJ1-5	16	-	CASSLSREAGDQPQHF	TGTGCCAGCAGTCTATCCCGGGAGGCGGGGGATCAGCCCCAGCATTTT
TRBV6-5	-	TRBJ1-1	14	-	CASSYGQGNTEAFF	TGTGCCAGCAGTTACGGTCAGGGGAACACTGAAGCTTTCTTT
TRBV4-3	-	TRBJ2-6	16	-	CASSQDRGNGANVLTF	TGCGCCAGCAGCCAAGATCGAGGGAATGGGGCCAACGTCCTGACTTTC
TRBV9	-	TRBJ1-5	13	few	CASSVSGSQPQHF	TGTGCCAGCAGCGTAAGTGGGTCTCAGCCCCAGCATTTT
TRBV5-4	-	TRBJ2-1	13	-	CASSFSGNDEQFF	TGTGCCAGCAGCTTTTCAGGGAACGATGAGCAGTTCTTC
TRBV7-7	TRBD1	TRBJ2-3	15	-	CASSLGQGGADTQYF	TGTGCTAGCAGCCTGGGACAGGGAGGCGCAGATACGCAGTATTTT
TRBV19	TRBD1	TRBJ1-6	15	once	CASSIGGQGLSPLHF	TGTGCCAGTAGTATAGGTGGACAGGGTCTTTCACCCCTCCACTTT
TRBV5-5	TRBD2	TRBJ2-7	15	-	CASSLERTRSYEQYF	TGTGCCAGCAGCTTGGAAAGGACTAGGTCCTACGAGCAGTACTTC
TRBV6-5	-	TRBJ1-5	14	-	CASSYSGPNQPQHF	TGTGCCAGCAGTTACTCAGGCCCCAATCAGCCCCAGCATTTT
TRBV4-3	-	TRBJ2-7	16	-	CASSQSVLSGSYEQYF	TGCGCCAGCAGCCAGTCCGTGCTTAGCGGCTCCTACGAGCAGTACTTC
TRBV5-1	-	TRBJ2-7	12	once	CASSPVGYEQYF	TGCGCCAGCAGCCCCGTAGGCTACGAGCAGTACTTC
TRBV7-9	-	TRBJ1-2	17	-	CASSSITGTRRNYGYTF	TGTGCCAGCAGCTCAATCACCGGGACGAGGAGAAACTATGGCTACACCTTC
TRBV19	-	TRBJ1-3	11	medium-sized	CASTQGNTIYF	TGTGCCAGTACCCAGGGAAACACCATATATTTT
TRBV7-7	-	TRBJ2-7	16	-	CASSQIRVQGGYEQYF	TGTGCTAGCAGCCAAATCCGGGTACAGGGTGGCTACGAGCAGTACTTC
TRBV2	-	TRBJ1-2	11	-	CASTEGYGYTF	TGTGCCAGCACCGAGGGTTACGGCTACACCTTC
TRBV5-6	-	TRBJ2-1	14	-	CASSLDGVRNEQFF	TGTGCCAGCAGCTTGGATGGGGTTCGGAATGAGCAGTTCTTC
TRBV4-2	-	TRBJ1-2	15	-	CASSQLAWTEAGYTF	TGTGCCAGCAGCCAATTGGCTTGGACTGAAGCTGGCTACACCTTC
TRBV2	-	TRBJ2-7	12	medium-sized	CASSEASYEQYF	TGTGCCAGCAGTGAAGCGAGTTACGAGCAGTACTTC
TRBV27	TRBD1	TRBJ2-1	13	-	CASSFDRDHEQFF	TGTGCCAGCAGTTTTGACAGGGATCATGAGCAGTTCTTC
TRBV7-9	TRBD2	TRBJ2-3	17	-	CASSLGLAGVGTDTQYF	TGTGCCAGCAGCTTAGGACTAGCGGGAGTGGGCACAGATACGCAGTATTTT
TRBV23-1	-	TRBJ1-1	18	-	CASSQRGDVGRRHTEAFF	TGCGCCAGCAGTCAACGGGGGGACGTGGGTAGGAGGCACACTGAAGCTTTCTTT
TRBV28	-	TRBJ1-5	14	-	CASTTPGLNQPQHF	TGTGCCAGCACCACTCCGGGATTGAATCAGCCCCAGCATTTT
TRBV4-3	TRBD2	TRBJ2-3	17	-	CASSQDFSGGASDTQYF	TGCGCCAGCAGCCAAGACTTTAGCGGGGGGGCGTCAGATACGCAGTATTTT
TRBV7-2	TRBD1	TRBJ2-1	18	-	CASSFPRQGGSSYNEQFF	TGTGCCAGCAGCTTTCCCCGACAGGGGGGGAGCTCCTACAATGAGCAGTTCTTC